Included here is one TCR beta chain sequence, with context. The CDR3 loop spans 17 amino acids. Germline V gene lookup returns CDR1 SGHRS and CDR2 YFSETQ. The V gene end was trimmed by 4 bases and the J gene end by 5 bases; junction bases not matched to a gene: 11. One entry per CDR3 protein, called by TCRdb with MiXCR from the RT-PCR reads. The sample consists of hundreds of thousands of distinct CDR3 sequences, 13% to 15% of them appearing once. This receptor was obtained from a female donor in good health, serving as a healthy control. Sequencing was done on a sample of memory CD4+ T cells from blood. The V call is TRBV5-1, the J call TRBJ2-5; 13 bases align to TRBD2. The CDR3 sequence: CASSVTSGRRRGETQYF. The CDR3 DNA is TGCGCCAGCAGCGTGACTAGCGGGAGGCGCCGTGGGGAGACCCAGTACTTC.